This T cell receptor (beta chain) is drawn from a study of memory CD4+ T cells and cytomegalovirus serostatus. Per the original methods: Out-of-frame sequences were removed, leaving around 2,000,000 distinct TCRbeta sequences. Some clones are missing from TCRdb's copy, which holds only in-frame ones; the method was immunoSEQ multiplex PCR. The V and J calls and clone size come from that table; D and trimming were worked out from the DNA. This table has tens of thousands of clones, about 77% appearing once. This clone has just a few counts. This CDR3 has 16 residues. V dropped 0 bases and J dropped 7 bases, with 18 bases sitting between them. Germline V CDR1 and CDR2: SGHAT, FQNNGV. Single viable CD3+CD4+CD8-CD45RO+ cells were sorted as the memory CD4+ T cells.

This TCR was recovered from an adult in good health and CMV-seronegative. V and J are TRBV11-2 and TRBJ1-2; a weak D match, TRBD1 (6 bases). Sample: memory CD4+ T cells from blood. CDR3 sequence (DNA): TGTGCCAGCAGCTTAGATCTGGGCGGCAGGGGAGGTGGCTACACCTTC. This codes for CASSLDLGGRGGGYTF.